Listed below are T cell receptor beta chains from one sample, sequenced in a study of blood T cell repertoires in COVID-19. Sequencing used immunoSEQ multiplex PCR; TCRdb keeps in-frame clones, though not all of them. The repertoire holds approximately 110,000 clones, with less than 85% as singletons. Specimen: peripheral blood. The receptors here all came from a human donor in a cohort sampled during active COVID-19. CDR3s include the opening cysteine and the closing phenylalanine or tryptophan. A D gene is named only where the DNA matches it firmly. Where a row states a size, it is once, few, many or the class of an expanded clone; other rows omit it.

v_gene	d_gene	abundance	j_gene	CDR3aa	CDR3nt
TRBV6-4	TRBD1	-	TRBJ2-3	CASSDGQGVTDTQYF	TGTGCCAGCAGTGACGGACAGGGGGTCACAGATACGCAGTATTTT
TRBV5-4	TRBD2	-	TRBJ2-3	CASSPSGASTDTQYF	TGTGCCAGCAGTCCTAGCGGGGCAAGCACAGATACGCAGTATTTT
TRBV15	-	-	TRBJ1-3	CATSRDLSGSGNTIYF	TGTGCCACCAGCAGAGATCTGTCGGGCTCTGGAAACACCATATATTTT
TRBV6-5	-	-	TRBJ2-3	CASSYSRPGGTDTQYF	TGTGCCAGCAGTTACTCCAGGCCGGGGGGCACAGATACGCAGTATTTT
TRBV5-1	TRBD1	-	TRBJ1-2	CASSLRAGVRGNYGYTF	TGCGCCAGCAGCCTACGAGCGGGCGTCAGGGGGAACTATGGCTACACCTTC
TRBV18	-	-	TRBJ2-7	CASSPFGGAAYEQYF	TGTGCCAGCTCACCATTTGGGGGGGCTGCTTACGAGCAGTACTTC
TRBV6-6	TRBD1	-	TRBJ1-5	CASSYWGQGVNQPQHF	TGTGCCAGCAGTTACTGGGGACAGGGGGTCAATCAGCCCCAGCATTTT
TRBV19	-	-	TRBJ2-5	CASSIDLLETQYF	TGTGCCAGTAGTATAGATCTATTAGAGACCCAGTACTTC
TRBV7-8	-	-	TRBJ2-1	CASSLVAGSSYNEQFF	TGTGCCAGCAGCTTAGTTGCGGGTAGTTCCTACAATGAGCAGTTCTTC
TRBV6-5	-	-	TRBJ1-1	CASSYAGLPDTEAFF	TGTGCCAGCAGTTACGCTGGACTCCCAGACACTGAAGCTTTCTTT
TRBV3-1/TRBV3-2	-	few	TRBJ1-2	CASSQVPESGYTF	TGTGCCAGCAGCCAAGTACCGGAGTCGGGCTACACCTTC
TRBV6-2/TRBV6-3	-	-	TRBJ1-5	CASSYFRGAQHF	TGTGCCAGCAGTTATTTCCGGGGGGCCCAGCATTTT
TRBV6-5	-	-	TRBJ1-6	CASSKDPGNSPLHF	TGTGCCAGCAGTAAGGACCCGGGGAATTCACCCCTCCACTTT
TRBV6-6	TRBD1	-	TRBJ2-7	CASHNRDRGYEQYF	TGTGCCAGCCATAACCGGGACAGGGGATACGAGCAGTACTTC
TRBV5-8	TRBD1	once	TRBJ2-7	CASSRQGGGPYEQYF	TGTGCCAGCAGCCGACAGGGTGGAGGACCGTACGAGCAGTACTTC
TRBV6-4	-	-	TRBJ2-1	CASSVVVGYNEQFF	TGTGCCAGCAGTGTGGTAGTTGGCTACAATGAGCAGTTCTTC
TRBV29-1	-	-	TRBJ2-1	CSVSFYNEQFF	TGCAGCGTTAGCTTCTACAATGAGCAGTTCTTC
TRBV30	-	-	TRBJ1-5	CAWIPRGFGQPQHF	TGTGCCTGGATTCCCCGGGGGTTCGGTCAGCCCCAGCATTTT
TRBV28	TRBD1	-	TRBJ1-3	CASSSFGGTGSGNTIYF	TGTGCCAGCAGTTCCTTCGGCGGGACAGGGTCTGGAAACACCATATATTTT
TRBV27	TRBD1	-	TRBJ1-5	CASSPRDRGGNQPQHF	TGTGCCAGCAGTCCCCGGGACAGGGGAGGCAATCAGCCCCAGCATTTT
TRBV7-2	-	-	TRBJ1-4	CASSLYGGATNEKLFF	TGTGCCAGCAGCTTATACGGCGGTGCAACTAATGAAAAACTGTTTTTT
TRBV27	TRBD2	-	TRBJ2-3	CASSLGLAGITDTQYF	TGTGCCAGCAGTTTAGGGCTAGCGGGGATCACAGATACGCAGTATTTT
TRBV9	TRBD1	few	TRBJ1-2	CASSVGPRDRATGGYTF	TGTGCCAGCAGCGTAGGGCCCCGGGACAGGGCCACCGGAGGCTACACCTTC
TRBV5-8	-	-	TRBJ1-3	CASSLGGLSSGNTIYF	TGTGCCAGCAGCTTGGGGGGGCTGAGCTCTGGAAACACCATATATTTT
TRBV3-1/TRBV3-2	-	-	TRBJ1-6	CASSQAGVSYNSPLHF	TGTGCCAGCAGCCAAGCAGGGGTCTCCTATAATTCACCCCTCCACTTT
TRBV7-6	TRBD1	-	TRBJ2-3	CASSLAQGDSASSSTDTQYF	TGTGCCAGCAGCTTAGCCCAGGGGGACAGCGCTTCCTCTAGCACAGATACGCAGTATTTT
TRBV5-5	-	-	TRBJ1-3	CASSPPGNWPGNTIYF	TGTGCCAGCAGCCCTCCGGGGAATTGGCCTGGAAACACCATATATTTT
TRBV6-1	-	-	TRBJ1-2	CASSEDRLNYGYTF	TGTGCCAGCAGTGAGGACAGATTAAACTATGGCTACACCTTC
TRBV15	TRBD2	-	TRBJ2-5	CATSRDRTSGGQETQYF	TGTGCCACCAGCAGAGATCGGACTAGCGGGGGGCAAGAGACCCAGTACTTC
TRBV7-8	TRBD1	-	TRBJ2-1	CASSLYQGAQEQFF	TGTGCCAGCAGCTTATACCAGGGGGCGCAGGAGCAGTTCTTC
TRBV24-1	TRBD1	-	TRBJ1-5	CATNRGQGINQPQHF	TGTGCCACGAACCGGGGACAGGGGATCAATCAGCCCCAGCATTTT